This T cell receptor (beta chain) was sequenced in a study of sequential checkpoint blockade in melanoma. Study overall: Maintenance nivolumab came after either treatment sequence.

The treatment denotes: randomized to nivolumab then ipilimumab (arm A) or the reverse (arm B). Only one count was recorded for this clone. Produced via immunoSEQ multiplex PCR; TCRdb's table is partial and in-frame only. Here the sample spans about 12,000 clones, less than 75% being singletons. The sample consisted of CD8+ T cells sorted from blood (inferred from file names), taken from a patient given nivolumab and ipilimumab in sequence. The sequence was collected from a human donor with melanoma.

The CDR3 DNA is TGTGCCAGCGGCGGGGGGGCTTTCGGCGAGACCCAGTACTTC. This sequence encodes CASGGGAFGETQYF. The chain couples TRBV19 to TRBJ2-5; 9 positions match TRBD2. The germline CDR1 and CDR2 sequences are LNHDA and SQIVND (reference sequence). The CDR3 totals 14 residues. The trim removed 9 bases at V and 5 bases at J, leaving 10 bases unmatched.